The present TCR beta chain was sequenced within a study of cytomegalovirus exposure and HLA in healthy donors. This CDR3 is 16 amino acids long. Looked up from germline, CDR1 is MNHEY and CDR2 is SMNVEV (reference sequence). V was cut by 2 bases and J by 5 bases, with 13 bases left in between. As for this clone: Its specificity is not known.

In the PCR, 60 Vbeta and 13 Jbeta primers were used. The data were produced by immunoSEQ multiplex PCR, yet TCRdb's version contains in-frame clones alone and is incomplete. The data contain around 200,000 clones, 84% of them singletons. Study-level points and caveats: Generally TCR sequences proved uncommon, though certain public TCRs appeared in numerous donors. Differences between HLA loci emerged in a later analysis of TCR association rates, with DRB1 most and HLA-C fewest. In a later analysis, TCR beta V- and J-gene trimming showed a link to a missense DCLRE1C variant. Sequencing had likely introduced a cluster of highly shared sequence variants as an artifact.

The chain joins TRBV27 to TRBJ1-6; D possibly corresponds to TRBD1 (5 bases). The clonotype comes from a woman in her forties or fifties in good health and CMV-seropositive. Sequences were obtained from PBMCs. The CDR3 spells CASSLRATVDNSPLHF. The DNA for the CDR3 is TGTGCCAGCAGTTTAAGGGCGACAGTAGATAATTCACCCCTCCACTTT.